The 5 T cell receptor beta chains in this list originate from one sample, sequenced in a study of T-cell reconstitution after alpha-beta-depleted transplantation in children. TCRbeta library preparation incorporated unique molecular identifiers. One entry per CDR3 protein results from TCRdb running MiXCR on the PCR reads. Of about 400,000 distinct CDR3 sequences listed, around 16% are singletons. The source was PBMCs, mostly from graft donor cells, collected 360 days after TCRalphabeta/CD19-depleted stem cell transplant. Receptor source: a boy in the first two years of life who had a stem cell transplant for Wiskott-Aldrich syndrome, so the T cells may come from the graft donor.

This clonotype was recorded a few times. The CDR3 here is CSVKGGGALGEQFF. In DNA, the CDR3 is TGCAGCGTCAAAGGCGGGGGGGCCTTGGGTGAGCAGTTCTTC. The V call is TRBV29-1, the J call TRBJ2-1; 9 positions agree with TRBD2. Germline V gene data show CDR1 as SQVTM and CDR2 as ANQGSEA. Losses at the gene ends were 6 bases for V and 9 bases for J; bases not matched to a gene: 12. This CDR3 has 14 residues.

This chain uses TRBV5-6 with TRBJ2-2; the D is unclear. The length of the CDR3 is 15 residues. Germline assignment: CDR1 SGHDT and CDR2 YYEEEE. Trimming cost V 1 base and J 1 base, with 8 bases left between them. CDR3 loop: CASSLWDLNTGELFF. DNA of the CDR3: TGTGCCAGCAGCTTGTGGGATTTGAACACCGGGGAGCTGTTTTTT.

In this sample, this clonotype turned up a few times. The V and J genes are TRBV24-1 and TRBJ2-1; 12 nucleotides line up with TRBD2. The CDR3 loop spans 15 amino acids. The V gene end was trimmed by 0 bases and the J gene end by 11 bases; junction bases not matched to a gene: 4. Germline lookup yields CDR1 KGHDR and CDR2 SFDVKD. In nucleotides, the CDR3 is TGTGCCACCAGTGATTTGACACTAGCGGGAGGAAAGCAGTTCTTC. It is translated as CATSDLTLAGGKQFF.

This chain links TRBV20-1 with TRBJ2-7; D is tentatively TRBD1 or TRBD2 (6 bases each). Trimming cost V 4 bases and J 3 bases, with 16 bases left between them. The germline V gene encodes CDR1 DFQATT and CDR2 SNEGSKA (reference sequence). The CDR3 length is 14 residues. CDR3 in amino acids: CSATHRVGGYEQYF. DNA for the CDR3: TGCAGTGCTACCCACAGGGTGGGGGGCTACGAGCAGTACTTC.

This clonotype occurred a few times. V and J are TRBV5-1 and TRBJ2-3; TRBD2 matches 7 bases. This CDR3 is built from 16 residues. Looked up from germline, CDR1 is SGHRS and CDR2 is YFSETQ. V lost 2 bases to trimming and J lost 1 base; unmatched junction nucleotides: 7. The CDR3 region has the DNA TGCGCCAGCAGCTTCCGTGGCGGGAGAGGCACAGATACGCAGTATTTT. This encodes CASSFRGGRGTDTQYF.